Below, 13 T cell receptor beta chains from the same sample are listed, as sequenced in a study of T cells expressing NK-cell markers. TCRdb reanalyzed the 5' RACE reads and collapses them to one entry per CDR3 protein, without DNA. The table lists 300,000 to 450,000 distinct CDR3 sequences. The sample consisted of blood T cells: a sorted CD56 or NKG2C T cell subset, CD4+ or CD8+ T cells, or bulk PBMC T cells (not recorded which). These TCRs come from a man aged 18-69 years in good health.

The chain combines TRBV20-1 with TRBJ1-2. CDR1 is DFQATT and CDR2 is SNEGSKA in the germline V gene (reference sequence). The length of the CDR3 is 12 residues. The CDR3 is CSASRGASGYTF.

This CDR3 reads CASSLADRKETQYF. This chain uses TRBV5-4 with TRBJ2-5; TCRdb gives TRBD1 as the D gene, but with no DNA this cannot be confirmed. Germline lookup yields CDR1 SGHNT and CDR2 YYREEE (reference sequence). The CDR3 contains 14 residues.

This sequence joins TRBV12-3 or TRBV12-4 and TRBJ2-1; TCRdb calls TRBD1, which cannot be checked without DNA. The CDR3 spans 15 residues. This CDR3 reads CASSLAGSPWNEQFF.

The V call is TRBV7-2, the J call TRBJ2-3; there is no DNA to check the TCRdb D call of TRBD1. The CDR3 is 16 amino acids. Looked up from germline, CDR1 is SGHTA and CDR2 is FQGNSA. This CDR3 reads CASSPGAGRGTDTQYF.

This rearrangement joins TRBV12-3 or TRBV12-4 to TRBJ2-7; TCRdb's D gene call, TRBD1, goes unchecked for lack of DNA. This CDR3 comprises 13 residues. The CDR3 here is CASSSRQGTKQYF.

The rearrangement joins TRBV7-3 to TRBJ2-2; TCRdb lists TRBD1, though no DNA is available to test this call. The germline gives CDR1 SGHTA, CDR2 FQGTGA. The CDR3 totals 16 residues. CDR3 in amino acids: CASSRTGTPNTGELFF.

V gene TRBV6-1 combines with J gene TRBJ1-4; TCRdb's D call, TRBD1, is unchecked because there is no DNA. CDR3 length equals 14 residues. The germline CDR1 and CDR2 sequences are MNHNS and SASEGT. CDR3 residues: CASSLGGNHEKLFF.

This chain uses TRBV27 with TRBJ2-7; lacking DNA, the TRBD1 call made by TCRdb goes unchecked. Looked up from germline, CDR1 is MNHEY and CDR2 is SMNVEV (reference sequence). The CDR3 runs 14 residues. Here the CDR3 reads CASSGLTGGNEQYF.

The genes are TRBV18 and TRBJ2-4; the TCRdb call, TRBD2, lacks DNA for checking. The CDR3 loop spans 16 amino acids. Germline V lookup: CDR1 KGHSH, CDR2 LQKENI. This CDR3 reads CASSPLTGTDKNIQYF.

This rearrangement joins TRBV27 to TRBJ1-2; TCRdb designates TRBD1, a call that cannot be tested without DNA. CDR3 size: 18 residues. Germline CDR1 is MNHEY and CDR2 is SMNVEV (reference sequence). The CDR3 is CASSFEDSGQIFNYGYTF.

The chain recombines TRBV6-5 with TRBJ2-3; TCRdb's D gene call, TRBD1, goes unchecked for lack of DNA. Germline-derived CDR1 and CDR2 are MNHEY and SVGAGI. This CDR3 has 13 amino acids. This CDR3 is CASRYLPGDTQYF.

The chain employs TRBV7-6 and TRBJ2-7; TCRdb gives TRBD1 as the D gene, but with no DNA this cannot be confirmed. This CDR3 is built from 14 residues. Germline V CDR1 and CDR2: SGHVS, FNYEAQ. The CDR3 loop is CASSATGGPYEQYF.

This chain connects TRBV21-1 to TRBJ2-7; checking the TCRdb D call of TRBD1 is not possible without DNA. TRBV21-1 is a pseudogene segment. The CDR3 runs 13 residues. The CDR3 region is CASTGDDLTGQYF.